This TCR beta chain was documented in a study of cytomegalovirus exposure and HLA in healthy donors. Germline V lookup: CDR1 SGHDT, CDR2 YYEEEE. This CDR3 comprises 15 residues. Trimming took 0 bases from V and 5 from J, leaving 12 bases between them. Sequencing used immunoSEQ multiplex PCR; TCRdb keeps in-frame clones, though not all of them. In the table there are 200,000 to 250,000 clones, around 86% of which are singletons. The sequenced sample was PBMCs. The chain links TRBV5-6 to TRBJ1-5; perhaps TRBD1 as D (6 bases). The sequence was obtained from a woman aged 18-35 years in good health and CMV-seropositive. The CDR3 spells CASSLAGEPHQPQHF. CDR3 bases: TGTGCCAGCAGCTTGGCAGGGGAGCCTCATCAGCCCCAGCATTTT.